This T cell receptor (beta chain) was sequenced during a study of regulatory T cells. All CD3G-deficient patients showed autoimmunity, more severe in two. The primer mix had 52 TRBV and 13 TRBJ primers. Produced via immunoSEQ multiplex PCR; TCRdb's table is partial and in-frame only. This table has 15,000 to 20,000 clones, roughly 90% appearing once. Turning to this clone: What it binds is unknown.

V lost 3 bases to trimming and J lost 2 bases, with 11 bases between them. Germline V gives CDR1 WSHSY, CDR2 SAAADI. CDR3 length: 15 amino acids. General study findings and limits: Control CD8+ cells showed a nonsignificant trend toward higher Shannon entropy than patient CD8+ cells.

The specimen was CD8+ T cells sorted from blood. The chain employs TRBV10-2 and TRBJ2-1, with D unresolved. This receptor was taken from a person aged 18 to 35 with CD3G deficiency. CDR3 DNA sequence: TGCGCCAGCAGTGACGGCCCACCCCCCTACAATGAGCAGTTCTTC. This encodes CASSDGPPPYNEQFF.